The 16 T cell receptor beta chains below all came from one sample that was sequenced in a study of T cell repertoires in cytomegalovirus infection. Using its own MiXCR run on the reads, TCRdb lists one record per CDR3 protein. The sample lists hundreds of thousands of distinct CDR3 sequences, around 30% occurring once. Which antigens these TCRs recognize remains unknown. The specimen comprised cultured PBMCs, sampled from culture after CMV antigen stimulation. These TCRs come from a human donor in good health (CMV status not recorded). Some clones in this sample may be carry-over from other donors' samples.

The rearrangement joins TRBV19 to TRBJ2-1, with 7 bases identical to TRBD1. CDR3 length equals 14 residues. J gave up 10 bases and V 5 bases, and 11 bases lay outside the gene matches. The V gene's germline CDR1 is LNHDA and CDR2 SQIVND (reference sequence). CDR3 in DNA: TGTGCCAGTAGTTCTCAATCGACAGGGTTGGAGCAGTTCTTC. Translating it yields CASSSQSTGLEQFF. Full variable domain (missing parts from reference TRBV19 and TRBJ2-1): DGGITQSPKYLFRKEGQNVTLSCEQNLNHDAMYWYRQDPGQGLRLIYYSQIVNDFQKGDIAEGYSVSREKKESFPLTVTSAQKNPTAFYLCASSSQSTGLEQFFGPGTRLTVL.

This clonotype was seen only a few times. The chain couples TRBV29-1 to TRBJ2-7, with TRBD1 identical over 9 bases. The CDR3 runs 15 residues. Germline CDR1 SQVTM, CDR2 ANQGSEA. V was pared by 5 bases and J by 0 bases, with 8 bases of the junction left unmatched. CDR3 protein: CSVTGGGGASYEQYF. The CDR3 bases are TGCAGCGTTACAGGGGGCGGAGGGGCCTCCTACGAGCAGTACTTC.

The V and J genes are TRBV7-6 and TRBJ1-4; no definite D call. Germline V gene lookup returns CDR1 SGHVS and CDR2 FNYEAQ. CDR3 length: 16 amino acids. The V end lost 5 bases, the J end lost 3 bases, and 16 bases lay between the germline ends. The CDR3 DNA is TGTGCCAGCAGCGTCGCGTATCGACTGGCTAATGAAAAACTGTTTTTT. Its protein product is CASSVAYRLANEKLFF.

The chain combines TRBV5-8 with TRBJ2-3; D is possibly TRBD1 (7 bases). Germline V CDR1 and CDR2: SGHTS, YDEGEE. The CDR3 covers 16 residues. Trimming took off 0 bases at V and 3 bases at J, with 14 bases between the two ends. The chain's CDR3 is CASSLEAGQKTDTQYF. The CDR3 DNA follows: TGTGCCAGCAGCTTGGAGGCGGGACAGAAAACAGATACGCAGTATTTT.

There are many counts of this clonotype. The CDR3 coding sequence is TGTGCCAGCAGCTTAGTTCCGGGAGAGAGTGGGACCCAGTACTTC. Its translation is CASSLVPGESGTQYF. V usage is TRBV11-2 and J usage is TRBJ2-5; perhaps TRBD2 as D (6 bases). This CDR3 is 15 amino acids long. V was cut by 1 base and J by 7 bases, with 16 bases left in between. Germline V gene data show CDR1 as SGHAT and CDR2 as FQNNGV.

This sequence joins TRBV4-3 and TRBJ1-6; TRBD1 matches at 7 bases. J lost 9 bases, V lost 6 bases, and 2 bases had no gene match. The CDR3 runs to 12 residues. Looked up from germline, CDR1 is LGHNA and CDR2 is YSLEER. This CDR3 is CASRTGVSPLHF. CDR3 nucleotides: TGCGCCAGCAGAACAGGGGTTTCACCCCTCCACTTT.

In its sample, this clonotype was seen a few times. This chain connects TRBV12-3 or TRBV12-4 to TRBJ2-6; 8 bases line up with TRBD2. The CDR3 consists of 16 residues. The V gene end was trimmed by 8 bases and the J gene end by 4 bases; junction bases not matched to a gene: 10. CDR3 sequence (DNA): TGTGCCAGCTCTAGGCCGGGGGGGTCAGGGGCCAACGTCCTGACTTTC. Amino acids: CASSRPGGSGANVLTF.

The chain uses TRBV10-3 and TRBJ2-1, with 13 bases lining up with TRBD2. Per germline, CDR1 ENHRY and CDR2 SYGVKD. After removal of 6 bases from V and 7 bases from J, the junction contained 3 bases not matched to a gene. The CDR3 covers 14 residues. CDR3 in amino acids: CAIRGLAGFNEQFF. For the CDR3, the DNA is TGTGCCATCAGGGGACTAGCGGGATTTAATGAGCAGTTCTTC.

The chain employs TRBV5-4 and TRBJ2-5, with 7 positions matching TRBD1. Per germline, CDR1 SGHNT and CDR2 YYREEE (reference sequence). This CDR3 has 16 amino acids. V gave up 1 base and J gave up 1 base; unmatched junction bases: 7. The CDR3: CASSLLGSGGQETQYF. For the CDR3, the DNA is TGTGCCAGCAGCTTGTTGGGGTCAGGGGGCCAAGAGACCCAGTACTTC. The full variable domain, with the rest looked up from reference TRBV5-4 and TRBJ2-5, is ETGVTQSPTHLIKTRGQQVTLRCSSQSGHNTVSWYQQALGQGPQFIFQYYREEENGRGNFPPRFSGLQFPNYSSELNVNALELDDSALYLCASSLLGSGGQETQYFGPGTRLLVL.

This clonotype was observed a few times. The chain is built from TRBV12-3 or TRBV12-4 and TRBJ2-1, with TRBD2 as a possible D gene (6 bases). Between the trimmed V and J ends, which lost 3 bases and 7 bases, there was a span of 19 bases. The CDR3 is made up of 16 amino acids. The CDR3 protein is CASSFPAVAGWNEQFF. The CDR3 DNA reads TGTGCCAGCAGTTTCCCGGCCGTGGCGGGGTGGAATGAGCAGTTCTTC.

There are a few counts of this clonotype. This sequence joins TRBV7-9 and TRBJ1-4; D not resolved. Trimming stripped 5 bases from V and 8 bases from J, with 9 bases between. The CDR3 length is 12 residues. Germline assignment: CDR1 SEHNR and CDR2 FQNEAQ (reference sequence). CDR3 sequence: CASSVGWEKLFF. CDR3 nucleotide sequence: TGTGCCAGCAGCGTCGGTTGGGAAAAACTGTTTTTT.

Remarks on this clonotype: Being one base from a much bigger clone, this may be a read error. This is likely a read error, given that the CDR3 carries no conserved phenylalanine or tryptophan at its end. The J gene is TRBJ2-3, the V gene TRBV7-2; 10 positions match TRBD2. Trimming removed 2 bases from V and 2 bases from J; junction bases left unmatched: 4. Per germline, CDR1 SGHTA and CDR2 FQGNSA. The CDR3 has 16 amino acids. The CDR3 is CASSLRAGGLTDTQYS. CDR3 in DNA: TGTGCCAGCAGCTTAAGAGCGGGGGGGCTCACAGATACGCAGTATTCT.

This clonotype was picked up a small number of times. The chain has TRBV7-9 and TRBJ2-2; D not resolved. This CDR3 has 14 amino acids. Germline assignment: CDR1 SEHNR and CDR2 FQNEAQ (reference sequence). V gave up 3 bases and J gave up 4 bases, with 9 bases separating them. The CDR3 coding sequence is TGTGCCAGCAGCTTGACTGGGCCCACCGGGGAGCTGTTTTTT. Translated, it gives CASSLTGPTGELFF.

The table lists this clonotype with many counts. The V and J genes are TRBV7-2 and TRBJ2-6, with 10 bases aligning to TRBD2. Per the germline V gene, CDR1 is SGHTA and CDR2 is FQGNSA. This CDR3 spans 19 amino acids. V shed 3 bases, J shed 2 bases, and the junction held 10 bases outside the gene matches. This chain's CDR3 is CASSLSPLAGGAGANVLTF. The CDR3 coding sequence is TGTGCCAGCAGCTTGTCACCCTTAGCGGGAGGCGCTGGGGCCAACGTCCTGACTTTC.

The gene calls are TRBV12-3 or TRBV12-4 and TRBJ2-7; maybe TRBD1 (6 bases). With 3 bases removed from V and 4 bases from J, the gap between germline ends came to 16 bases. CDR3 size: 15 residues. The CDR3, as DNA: TGTGCCAGCAGTTTGGGACATAGTGGGAGTTACGAGCAGTACTTC. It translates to CASSLGHSGSYEQYF.

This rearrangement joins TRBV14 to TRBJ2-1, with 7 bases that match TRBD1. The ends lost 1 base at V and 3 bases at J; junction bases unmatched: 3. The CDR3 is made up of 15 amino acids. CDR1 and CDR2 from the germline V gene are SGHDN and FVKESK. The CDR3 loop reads CASSQVPGGYNEQFF. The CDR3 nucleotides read TGTGCCAGCAGCCAAGTACCAGGGGGCTACAATGAGCAGTTCTTC. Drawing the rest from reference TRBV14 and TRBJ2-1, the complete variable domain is EAGVTQFPSHSVIEKGQTVTLRCDPISGHDNLYWYRRVMGKEIKFLLHFVKESKQDESGMPNNRFLAERTGGTYSTLKVQPAELEDSGVYFCASSQVPGGYNEQFFGPGTRLTVL.